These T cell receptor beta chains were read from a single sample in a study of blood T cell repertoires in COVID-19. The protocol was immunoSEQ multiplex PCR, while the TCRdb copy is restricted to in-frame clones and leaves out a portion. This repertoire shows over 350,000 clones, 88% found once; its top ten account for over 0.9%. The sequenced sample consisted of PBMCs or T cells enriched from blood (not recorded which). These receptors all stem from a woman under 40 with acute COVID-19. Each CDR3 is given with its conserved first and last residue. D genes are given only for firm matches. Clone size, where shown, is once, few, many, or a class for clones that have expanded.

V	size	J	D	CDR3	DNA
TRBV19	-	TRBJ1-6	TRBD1	CASSLLTGLRNSPLHF	TGTGCCAGTAGTCTCCTGACAGGGCTCAGGAATTCACCCCTCCACTTT
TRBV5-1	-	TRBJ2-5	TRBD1	CASSRDRGETQYF	TGCGCCAGCAGCCGGGACAGGGGGGAGACCCAGTACTTC
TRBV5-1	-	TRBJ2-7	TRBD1	CASSSTSGQGTYEQYF	TGCGCCAGCAGCTCGACATCGGGACAGGGGACCTACGAGCAGTACTTC
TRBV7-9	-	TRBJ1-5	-	CASSLEGVWNQPQHF	TGTGCCAGCAGCTTAGAAGGGGTTTGGAATCAGCCCCAGCATTTT
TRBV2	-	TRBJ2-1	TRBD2	CASRGSGAPRNEQFF	TGTGCCAGCAGGGGTAGCGGGGCGCCGCGCAATGAGCAGTTCTTC
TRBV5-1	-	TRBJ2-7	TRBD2	CASRRSGGPLNYEQYF	TGCGCCAGCAGACGTAGCGGGGGGCCCTTAAACTACGAGCAGTACTTC
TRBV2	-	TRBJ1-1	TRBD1	CASRLTGGNTEAFF	TGTGCCAGCAGGTTGACAGGGGGGAACACTGAAGCTTTCTTT
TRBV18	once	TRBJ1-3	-	CASSQDSSGNTIYF	TGTGCCAGCTCACAAGACTCCTCTGGAAACACCATATATTTT
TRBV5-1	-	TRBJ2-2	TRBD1	CASSGSLGGGTGELFF	TGCGCCAGCAGCGGAAGCCTAGGGGGCGGCACCGGGGAGCTGTTTTTT
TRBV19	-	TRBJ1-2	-	CAVRRREGNYGYTF	TGTGCCGTTAGGCGCAGGGAAGGGAACTATGGCTACACCTTC
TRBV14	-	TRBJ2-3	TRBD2	CASSQVSGGRTDTQYF	TGTGCCAGCAGCCAAGTAAGCGGGGGCCGCACAGATACGCAGTATTTT
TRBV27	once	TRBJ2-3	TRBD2	CASSTPPAGVWGDTQYF	TGTGCCAGCAGTACCCCCCCTGCGGGGGTCTGGGGAGATACGCAGTATTTT
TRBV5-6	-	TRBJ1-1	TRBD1	CASSSGTVTEAFF	TGTGCCAGCAGCTCAGGGACAGTCACTGAAGCTTTCTTT